This T cell receptor (beta chain) stems from a study of blood T cell repertoires in COVID-19. Turning to the study itself: PBMCs, B-cell-depleted T cells, or T cells provided the cDNA or gDNA that made up the material.

Germline V gene lookup returns CDR1 SNHLY and CDR2 FYNNEI. Trimming at V came to 3 bases and at J to 7 bases, leaving 9 bases not matched to a gene. CDR3 size: 15 residues. Per the original data handling: Reference gene primer amplification gave nucleated cell count estimates. Profiled with immunoSEQ multiplex PCR; TCRdb holds only in-frame clones, not every one. That table gives V, J and clone size, and the DNA gave D and trimming. The sample shows 250,000 or so clones, around 80% of them seen only once. The TCR was taken from a man in his sixties with acute or convalescent COVID-19. The chain links TRBV2 to TRBJ2-5, with 9 bases identical to TRBD1. Sequences were obtained from peripheral blood. The CDR3, as DNA: TGTGCCAGCAGTGACAGTGACAGGGGGGAAGGGACCCAGTACTTC. Its protein product is CASSDSDRGEGTQYF. Variable domain in full (rest from reference TRBV2 and TRBJ2-5): EPEVTQTPSHQVTQMGQEVILRCVPISNHLYFYWYRQILGQKVEFLVSFYNNEISEKSEIFDDQFSVERPDGSNFTLKIRSTKLEDSAMYFCASSDSDRGEGTQYFGPGTRLLVL.